This note documents a single T cell receptor beta chain sequence. Its antigen is undetermined. These data originate in a study of shared clonotypes between healthy human individuals. Overall study results and limits: It was only blood that was sampled, and tissue repertoires likely differ. The study generally estimated greater richness for naive than memory subsets. Rarefaction curves obtained for sorted subsets showed sequencing incomplete despite large depth.

Repertoires were generated with immunoSEQ multiplex PCR, while TCRdb's copy carries only in-frame clones and drops some. The sample lists about 1.4 million clones; 96% were seen once. The split of CD4+ cells yielded CD45RA+ naive and CD45RA-negative memory subsets. The CDR3 loop spans 14 amino acids. V lost 3 bases and J lost 10, with 17 bases in between. CDR1 is SGDLS and CDR2 is YYNGEE in the germline V gene. This rearrangement joins TRBV9 to TRBJ2-1; possible D gene TRBD2, 5 bases. The TCR sequence derives from a man aged 30 to 39 in good health. Sequencing was performed on naive CD4+ T cells sorted from blood. Subset specified: CD45RA+ positively selected. CDR3 protein: CASSAHLVGEEQFF. CDR3 bases: TGTGCCAGCAGCGCCCATTTAGTGGGAGAAGAGCAGTTCTTC.